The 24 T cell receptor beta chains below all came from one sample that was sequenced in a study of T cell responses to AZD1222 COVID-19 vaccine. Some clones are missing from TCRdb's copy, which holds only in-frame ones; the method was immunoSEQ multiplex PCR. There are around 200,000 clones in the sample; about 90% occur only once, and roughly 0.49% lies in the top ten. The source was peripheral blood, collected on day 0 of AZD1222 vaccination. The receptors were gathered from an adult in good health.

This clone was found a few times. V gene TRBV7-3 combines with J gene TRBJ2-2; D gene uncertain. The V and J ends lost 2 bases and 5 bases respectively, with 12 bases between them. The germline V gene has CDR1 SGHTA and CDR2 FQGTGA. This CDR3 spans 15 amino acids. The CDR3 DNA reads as TGTGCCAGCAGCTTAGGCCAGGTGTATACCGGGGAGCTGTTTTTT. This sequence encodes CASSLGQVYTGELFF.

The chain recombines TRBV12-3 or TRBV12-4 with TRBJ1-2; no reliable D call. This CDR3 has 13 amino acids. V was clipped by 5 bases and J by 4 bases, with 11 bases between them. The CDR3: CASSPPPVYGYTF. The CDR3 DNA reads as TGTGCCAGCAGTCCCCCCCCAGTCTATGGCTACACCTTC.

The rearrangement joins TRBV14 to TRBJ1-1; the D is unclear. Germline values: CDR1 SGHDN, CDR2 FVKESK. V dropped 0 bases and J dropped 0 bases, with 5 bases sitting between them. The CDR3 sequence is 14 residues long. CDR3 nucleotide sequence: TGTGCCAGCAGCCAAGATCTCATGAACACTGAAGCTTTCTTT. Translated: CASSQDLMNTEAFF.

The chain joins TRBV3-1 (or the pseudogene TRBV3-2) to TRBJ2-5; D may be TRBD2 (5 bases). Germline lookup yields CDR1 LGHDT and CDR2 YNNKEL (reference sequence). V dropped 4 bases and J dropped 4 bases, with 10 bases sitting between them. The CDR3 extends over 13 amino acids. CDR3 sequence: CASSRAARETQYF. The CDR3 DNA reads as TGTGCCAGCAGCCGAGCGGCACGAGAGACCCAGTACTTC.

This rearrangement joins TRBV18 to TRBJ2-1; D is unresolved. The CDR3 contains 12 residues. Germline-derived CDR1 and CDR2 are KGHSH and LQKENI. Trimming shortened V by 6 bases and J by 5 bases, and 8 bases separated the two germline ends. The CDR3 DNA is TGTGCCAGCTCTCCCGTCGACAATGAGCAGTTCTTC. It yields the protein CASSPVDNEQFF.

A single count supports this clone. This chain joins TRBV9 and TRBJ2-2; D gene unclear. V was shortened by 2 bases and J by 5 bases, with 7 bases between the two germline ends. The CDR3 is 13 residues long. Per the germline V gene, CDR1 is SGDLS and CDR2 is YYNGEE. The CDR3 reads CASSVRYTGELFF. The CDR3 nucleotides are TGTGCCAGCAGCGTCAGGTATACCGGGGAGCTGTTTTTT. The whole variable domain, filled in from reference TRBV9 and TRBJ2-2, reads DSGVTQTPKHLITATGQRVTLRCSPRSGDLSVYWYQQSLDQGLQFLIQYYNGEERAKGNILERFSAQQFPDLHSELNLSSLELGDSALYFCASSVRYTGELFFGEGSRLTVL.

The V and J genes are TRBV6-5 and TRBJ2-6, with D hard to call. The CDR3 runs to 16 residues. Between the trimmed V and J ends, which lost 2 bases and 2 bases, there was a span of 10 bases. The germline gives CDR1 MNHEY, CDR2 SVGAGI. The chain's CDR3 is CASSYDAAAGANVLTF. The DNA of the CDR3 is TGTGCCAGCAGTTACGATGCGGCAGCTGGGGCCAACGTCCTGACTTTC.

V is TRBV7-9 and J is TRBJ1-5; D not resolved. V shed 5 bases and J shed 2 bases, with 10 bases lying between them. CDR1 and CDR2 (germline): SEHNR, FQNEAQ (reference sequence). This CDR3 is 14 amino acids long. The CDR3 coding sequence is TGTGCCAGCAGCCAGGATGGGGGCAATCAGCCCCAGCATTTT. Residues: CASSQDGGNQPQHF.

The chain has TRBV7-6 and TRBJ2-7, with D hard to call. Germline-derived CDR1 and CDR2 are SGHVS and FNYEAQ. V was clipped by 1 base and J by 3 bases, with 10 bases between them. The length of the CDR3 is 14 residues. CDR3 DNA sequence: TGTGCCAGCAGCTTAGTCCCTCTCAGCTACGAGCAGTACTTC. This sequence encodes CASSLVPLSYEQYF.

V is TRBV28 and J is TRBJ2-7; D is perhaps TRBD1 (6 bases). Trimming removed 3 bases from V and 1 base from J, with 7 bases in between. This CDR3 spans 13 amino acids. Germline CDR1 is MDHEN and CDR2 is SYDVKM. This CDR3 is CASSFGQSYEQYF. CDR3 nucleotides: TGTGCCAGCAGTTTTGGACAGTCCTACGAGCAGTACTTC.

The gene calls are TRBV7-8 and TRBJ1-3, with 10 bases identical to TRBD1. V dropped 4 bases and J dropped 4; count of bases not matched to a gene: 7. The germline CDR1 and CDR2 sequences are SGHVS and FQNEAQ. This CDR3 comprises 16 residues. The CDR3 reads CASSSRQGAGGNTIYF. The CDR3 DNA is TGTGCCAGCAGCTCGAGACAGGGGGCGGGCGGAAACACCATATATTTT.

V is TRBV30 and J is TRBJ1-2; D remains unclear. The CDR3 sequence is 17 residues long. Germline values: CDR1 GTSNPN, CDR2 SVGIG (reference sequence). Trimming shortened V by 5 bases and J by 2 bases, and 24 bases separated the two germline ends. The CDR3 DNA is TGTGCCTGGGGGAAAAGGAGGCCCCGGGTGCAAAACTATGGCTACACCTTC. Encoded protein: CAWGKRRPRVQNYGYTF.

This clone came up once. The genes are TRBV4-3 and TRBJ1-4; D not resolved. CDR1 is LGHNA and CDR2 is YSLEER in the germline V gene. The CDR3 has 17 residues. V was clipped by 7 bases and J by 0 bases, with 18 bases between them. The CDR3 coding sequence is TGCGCCAGCACCTTAAACACCCACCCGGCAACTAATGAAAAACTGTTTTTT. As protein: CASTLNTHPATNEKLFF.

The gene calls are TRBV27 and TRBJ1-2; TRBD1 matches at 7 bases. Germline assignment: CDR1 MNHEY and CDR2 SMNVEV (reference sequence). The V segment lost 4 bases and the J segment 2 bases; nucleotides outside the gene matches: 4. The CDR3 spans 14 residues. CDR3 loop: CASSSGGGNYGYTF. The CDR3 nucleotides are TGTGCCAGCAGTTCAGGGGGAGGGAACTATGGCTACACCTTC.

The CDR3 DNA reads as TGTGCCACCTCCCGGGCGGCTTACGAGCAGTACTTC. Translation: CATSRAAYEQYF. The chain joins TRBV28 to TRBJ2-7; D not resolved. CDR3 size: 12 residues. The germline V gene has CDR1 MDHEN and CDR2 SYDVKM. V was trimmed by 10 bases and J by 4 bases, leaving 14 bases between them.

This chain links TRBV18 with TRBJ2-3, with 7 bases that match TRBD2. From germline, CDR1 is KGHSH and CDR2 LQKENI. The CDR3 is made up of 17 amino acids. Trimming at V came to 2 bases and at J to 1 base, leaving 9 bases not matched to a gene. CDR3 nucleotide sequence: TGTGCCAGCTCACCAATCTCAACGGGGGGACGCACAGATACGCAGTATTTT. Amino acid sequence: CASSPISTGGRTDTQYF.

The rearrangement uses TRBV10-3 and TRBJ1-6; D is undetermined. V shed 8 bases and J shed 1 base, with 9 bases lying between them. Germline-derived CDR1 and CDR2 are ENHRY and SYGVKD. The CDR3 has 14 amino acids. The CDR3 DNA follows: TGTGCCATCCAACGGCAGTCCTATAATTCACCCCTCCACTTT. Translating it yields CAIQRQSYNSPLHF.

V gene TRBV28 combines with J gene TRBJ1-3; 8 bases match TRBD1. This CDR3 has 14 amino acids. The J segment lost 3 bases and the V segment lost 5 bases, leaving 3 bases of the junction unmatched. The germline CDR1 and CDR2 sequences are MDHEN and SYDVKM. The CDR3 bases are TGTGCCAGCAGTCAGGGGGCCTTTGGAAACACCATATATTTT. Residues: CASSQGAFGNTIYF. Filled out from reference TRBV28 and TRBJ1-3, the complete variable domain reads DVKVTQSSRYLVKRTGEKVFLECVQDMDHENMFWYRQDPGLGLRLIYFSYDVKMKEKGDIPEGYSVSREKKERFSLILESASTNQTSMYLCASSQGAFGNTIYFGEGSWLTVV.

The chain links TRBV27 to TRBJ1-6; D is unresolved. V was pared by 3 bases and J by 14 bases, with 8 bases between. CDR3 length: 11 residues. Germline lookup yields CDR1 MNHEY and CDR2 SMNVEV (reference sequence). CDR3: CASSFGTTLHF. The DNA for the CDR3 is TGTGCCAGCAGTTTCGGTACTACCCTCCACTTT.

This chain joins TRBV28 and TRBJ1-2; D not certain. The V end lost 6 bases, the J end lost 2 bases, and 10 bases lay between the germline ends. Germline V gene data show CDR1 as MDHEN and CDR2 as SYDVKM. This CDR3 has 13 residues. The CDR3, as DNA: TGTGCCAGCAGCCCGAAGCCGAACTATGGCTACACCTTC. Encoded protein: CASSPKPNYGYTF.

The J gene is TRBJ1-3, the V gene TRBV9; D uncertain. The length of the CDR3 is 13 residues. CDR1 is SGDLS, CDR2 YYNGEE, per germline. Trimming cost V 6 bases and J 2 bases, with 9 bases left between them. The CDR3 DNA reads TGTGCCAGCAATGAGGGCCCTGGAAACACCATATATTTT. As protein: CASNEGPGNTIYF.

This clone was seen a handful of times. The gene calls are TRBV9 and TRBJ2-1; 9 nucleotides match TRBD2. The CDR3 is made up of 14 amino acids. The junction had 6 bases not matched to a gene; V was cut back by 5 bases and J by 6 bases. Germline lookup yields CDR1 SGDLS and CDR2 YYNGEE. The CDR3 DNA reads TGTGCCAGCAGTGAGCCAGCGGGGGGCAATGAGCAGTTCTTC. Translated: CASSEPAGGNEQFF.

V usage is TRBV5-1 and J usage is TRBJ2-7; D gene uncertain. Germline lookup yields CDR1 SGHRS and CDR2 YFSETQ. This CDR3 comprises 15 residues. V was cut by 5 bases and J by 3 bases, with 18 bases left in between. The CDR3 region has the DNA TGCGCCAGCAGATCTGAACCGACCGTCCACTACGAGCAGTACTTC. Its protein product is CASRSEPTVHYEQYF.

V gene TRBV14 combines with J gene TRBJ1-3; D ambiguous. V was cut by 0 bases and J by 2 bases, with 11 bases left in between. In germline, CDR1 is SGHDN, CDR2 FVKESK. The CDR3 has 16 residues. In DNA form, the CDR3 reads TGTGCCAGCAGCCAAGAGATGACCGTAGCTGGAAACACCATATATTTT. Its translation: CASSQEMTVAGNTIYF.